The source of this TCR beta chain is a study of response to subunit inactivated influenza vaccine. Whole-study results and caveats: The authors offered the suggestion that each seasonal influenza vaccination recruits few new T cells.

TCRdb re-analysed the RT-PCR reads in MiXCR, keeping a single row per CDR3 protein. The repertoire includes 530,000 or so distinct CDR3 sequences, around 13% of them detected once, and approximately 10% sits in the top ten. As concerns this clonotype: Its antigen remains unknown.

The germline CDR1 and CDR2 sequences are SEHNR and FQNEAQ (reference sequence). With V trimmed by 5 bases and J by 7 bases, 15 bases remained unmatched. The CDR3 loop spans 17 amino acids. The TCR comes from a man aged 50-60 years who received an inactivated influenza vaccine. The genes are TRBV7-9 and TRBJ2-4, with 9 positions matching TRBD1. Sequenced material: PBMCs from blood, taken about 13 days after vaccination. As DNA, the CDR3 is TGTGCCAGCAGCCATATGGCCTACAGGGGGCGCGGGAACATTCAGTACTTC. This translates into CASSHMAYRGRGNIQYF.